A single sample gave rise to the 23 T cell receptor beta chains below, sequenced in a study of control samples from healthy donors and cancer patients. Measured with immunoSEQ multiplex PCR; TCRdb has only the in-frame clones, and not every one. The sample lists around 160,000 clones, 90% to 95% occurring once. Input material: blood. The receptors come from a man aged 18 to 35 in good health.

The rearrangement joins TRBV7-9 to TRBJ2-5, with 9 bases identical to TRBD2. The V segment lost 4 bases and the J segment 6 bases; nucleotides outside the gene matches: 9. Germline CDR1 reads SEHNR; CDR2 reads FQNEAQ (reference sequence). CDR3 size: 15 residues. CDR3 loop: CASSSLKRGDQTQYF. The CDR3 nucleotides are TGTGCCAGCAGCTCGCTAAAGCGGGGGGATCAGACCCAGTACTTC.

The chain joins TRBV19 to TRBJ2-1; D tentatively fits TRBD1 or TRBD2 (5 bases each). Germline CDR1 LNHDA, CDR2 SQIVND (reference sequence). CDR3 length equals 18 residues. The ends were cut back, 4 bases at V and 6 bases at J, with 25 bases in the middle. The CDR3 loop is CASSTKTPTRPRGNEQFF. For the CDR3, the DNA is TGTGCCAGTAGTACCAAAACCCCCACTAGGCCGAGGGGCAATGAGCAGTTCTTC. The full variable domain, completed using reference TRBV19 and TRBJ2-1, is DGGITQSPKYLFRKEGQNVTLSCEQNLNHDAMYWYRQDPGQGLRLIYYSQIVNDFQKGDIAEGYSVSREKKESFPLTVTSAQKNPTAFYLCASSTKTPTRPRGNEQFFGPGTRLTVL.

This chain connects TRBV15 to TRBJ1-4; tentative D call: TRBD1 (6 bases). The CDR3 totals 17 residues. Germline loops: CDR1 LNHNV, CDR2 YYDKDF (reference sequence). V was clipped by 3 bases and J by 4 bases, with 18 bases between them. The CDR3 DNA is TGTGCCACCAGCAGGGGGGAACAGGGTGTCTTTAATGAAAAACTGTTTTTT. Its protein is CATSRGEQGVFNEKLFF.

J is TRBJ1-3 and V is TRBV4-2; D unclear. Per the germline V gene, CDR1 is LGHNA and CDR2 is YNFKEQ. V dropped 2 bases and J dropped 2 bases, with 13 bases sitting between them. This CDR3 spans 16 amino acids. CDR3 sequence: CASSQLPDPPGNTIYF. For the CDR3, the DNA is TGTGCCAGCAGCCAACTCCCAGACCCTCCTGGAAACACCATATATTTT.

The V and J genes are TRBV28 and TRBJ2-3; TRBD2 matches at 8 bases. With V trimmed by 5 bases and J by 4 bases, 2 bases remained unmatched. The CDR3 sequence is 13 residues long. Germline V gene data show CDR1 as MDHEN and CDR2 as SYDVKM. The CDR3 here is CASSPGGPDTQYF. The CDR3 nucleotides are TGTGCCAGCAGTCCGGGAGGGCCAGATACGCAGTATTTT.

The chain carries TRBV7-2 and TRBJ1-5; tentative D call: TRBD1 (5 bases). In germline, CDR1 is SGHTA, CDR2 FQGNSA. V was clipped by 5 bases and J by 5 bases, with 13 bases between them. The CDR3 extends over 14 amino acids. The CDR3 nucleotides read TGTGCCAGCAGCCTACGGGGGGATCATCAGCCCCAGCATTTT. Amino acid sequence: CASSLRGDHQPQHF.

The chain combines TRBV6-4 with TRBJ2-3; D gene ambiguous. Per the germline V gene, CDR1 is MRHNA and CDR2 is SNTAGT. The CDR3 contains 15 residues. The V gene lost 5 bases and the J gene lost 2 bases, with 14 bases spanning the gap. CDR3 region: CASSPTPRITDTQYF. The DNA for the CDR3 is TGTGCCAGCAGTCCAACCCCCCGGATCACAGATACGCAGTATTTT.

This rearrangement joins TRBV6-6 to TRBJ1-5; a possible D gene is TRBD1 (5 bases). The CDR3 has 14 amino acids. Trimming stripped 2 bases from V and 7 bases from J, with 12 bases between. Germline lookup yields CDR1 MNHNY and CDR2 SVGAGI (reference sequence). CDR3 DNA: TGTGCCAGCAGTTACCCAGGGTCGTACCAGCCCCAGCATTTT. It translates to CASSYPGSYQPQHF.

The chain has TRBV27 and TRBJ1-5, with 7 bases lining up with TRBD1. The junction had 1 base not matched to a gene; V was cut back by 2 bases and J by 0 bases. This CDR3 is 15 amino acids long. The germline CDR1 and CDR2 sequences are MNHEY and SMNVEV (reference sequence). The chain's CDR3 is CASSLNRGSNQPQHF. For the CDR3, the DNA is TGTGCCAGCAGTTTAAACAGGGGTAGCAATCAGCCCCAGCATTTT.

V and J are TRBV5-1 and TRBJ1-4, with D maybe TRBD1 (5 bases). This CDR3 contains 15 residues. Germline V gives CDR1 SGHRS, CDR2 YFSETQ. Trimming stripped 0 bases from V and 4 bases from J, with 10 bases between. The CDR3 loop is CASSLEPGHNEKLFF. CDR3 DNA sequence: TGCGCCAGCAGCTTGGAACCAGGGCATAATGAAAAACTGTTTTTT.

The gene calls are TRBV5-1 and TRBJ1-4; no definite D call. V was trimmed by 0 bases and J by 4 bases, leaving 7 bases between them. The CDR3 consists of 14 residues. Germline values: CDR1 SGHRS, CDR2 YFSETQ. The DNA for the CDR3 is TGCGCCAGCAGCTTGGATCAGAATAATGAAAAACTGTTTTTT. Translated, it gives CASSLDQNNEKLFF.

The CDR3 DNA reads as TGTGCCTGGACCGAACTAGCGGGGGCAAGGGAGACCCAGTACTTC. Amino acid sequence: CAWTELAGARETQYF. The V call is TRBV30, the J call TRBJ2-5, with 11 bases aligning to TRBD2. The CDR3 runs 15 residues. Germline V CDR1 and CDR2: GTSNPN, SVGIG (reference sequence). With V trimmed by 4 bases and J by 5 bases, 9 bases remained unmatched.

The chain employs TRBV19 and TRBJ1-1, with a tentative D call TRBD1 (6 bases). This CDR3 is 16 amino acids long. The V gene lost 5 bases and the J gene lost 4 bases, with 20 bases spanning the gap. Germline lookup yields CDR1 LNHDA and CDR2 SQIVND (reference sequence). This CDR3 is CASSPIGRGEVTEAFF. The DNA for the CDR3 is TGTGCCAGTAGTCCCATCGGGAGGGGGGAGGTCACTGAAGCTTTCTTT.

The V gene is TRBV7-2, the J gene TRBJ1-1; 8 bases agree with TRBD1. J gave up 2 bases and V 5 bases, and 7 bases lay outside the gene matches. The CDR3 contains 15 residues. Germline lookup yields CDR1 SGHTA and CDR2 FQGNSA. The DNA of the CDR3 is TGTGCCAGCAGCCCCCGACAGGGGTCAAACACTGAAGCTTTCTTT. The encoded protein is CASSPRQGSNTEAFF.

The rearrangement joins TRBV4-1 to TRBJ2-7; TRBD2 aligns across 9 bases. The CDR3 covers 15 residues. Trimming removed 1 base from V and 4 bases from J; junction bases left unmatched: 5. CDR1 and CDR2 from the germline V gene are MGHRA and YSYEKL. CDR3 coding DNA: TGCGCCAGCAGCCAAGTTGCGGGAGGGAAATACGAGCAGTACTTC. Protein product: CASSQVAGGKYEQYF.

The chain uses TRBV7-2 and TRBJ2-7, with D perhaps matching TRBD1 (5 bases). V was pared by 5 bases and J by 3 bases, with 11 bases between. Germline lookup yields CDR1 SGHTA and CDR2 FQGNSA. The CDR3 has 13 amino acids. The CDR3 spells CASSPPDSYEQYF. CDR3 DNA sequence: TGTGCCAGCAGCCCCCCCGACAGCTACGAGCAGTACTTC.

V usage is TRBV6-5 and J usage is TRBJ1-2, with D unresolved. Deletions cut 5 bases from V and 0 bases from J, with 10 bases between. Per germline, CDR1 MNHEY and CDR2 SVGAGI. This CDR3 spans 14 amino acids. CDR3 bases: TGTGCCAGCAGTCCGAGTACCCCTAACTATGGCTACACCTTC. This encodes CASSPSTPNYGYTF.

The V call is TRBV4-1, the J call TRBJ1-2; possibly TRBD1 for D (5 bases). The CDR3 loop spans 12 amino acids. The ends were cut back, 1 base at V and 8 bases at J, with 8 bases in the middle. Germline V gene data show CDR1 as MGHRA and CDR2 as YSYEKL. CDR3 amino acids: CASSQVSGGYTF. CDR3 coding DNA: TGCGCCAGCAGCCAAGTCTCAGGGGGCTACACCTTC.

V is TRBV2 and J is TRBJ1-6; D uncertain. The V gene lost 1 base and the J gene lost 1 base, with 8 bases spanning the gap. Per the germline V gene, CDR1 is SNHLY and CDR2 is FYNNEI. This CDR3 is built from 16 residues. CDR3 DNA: TGTGCCAGCAGTGAAGACTCGGCGTCCTATAATTCACCCCTCCACTTT. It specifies CASSEDSASYNSPLHF.

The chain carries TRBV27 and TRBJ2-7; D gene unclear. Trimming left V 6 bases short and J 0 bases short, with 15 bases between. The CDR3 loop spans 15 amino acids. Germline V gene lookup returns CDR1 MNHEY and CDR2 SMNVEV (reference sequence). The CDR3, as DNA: TGTGCCAGCAGCCGCCTCCCAGCCTTCTCCTACGAGCAGTACTTC. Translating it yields CASSRLPAFSYEQYF.

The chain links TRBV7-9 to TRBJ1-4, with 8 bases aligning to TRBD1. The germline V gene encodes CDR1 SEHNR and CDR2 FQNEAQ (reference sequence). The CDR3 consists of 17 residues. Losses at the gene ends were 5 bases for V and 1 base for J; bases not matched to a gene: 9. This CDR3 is CASSPGQGSQTNEKLFF. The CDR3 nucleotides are TGTGCCAGCAGCCCCGGACAGGGTAGCCAAACTAATGAAAAACTGTTTTTT.

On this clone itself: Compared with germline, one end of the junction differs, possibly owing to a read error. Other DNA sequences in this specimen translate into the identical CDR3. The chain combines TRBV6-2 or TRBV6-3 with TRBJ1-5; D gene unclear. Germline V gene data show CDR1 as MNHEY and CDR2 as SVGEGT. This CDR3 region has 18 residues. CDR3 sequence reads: CASSYSTGGPSSNQPQHF. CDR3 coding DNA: TGCGCCAGCAGTTACTCGACGGGAGGTCCGAGTAGCAATCAGCCCCAGCATTTT.

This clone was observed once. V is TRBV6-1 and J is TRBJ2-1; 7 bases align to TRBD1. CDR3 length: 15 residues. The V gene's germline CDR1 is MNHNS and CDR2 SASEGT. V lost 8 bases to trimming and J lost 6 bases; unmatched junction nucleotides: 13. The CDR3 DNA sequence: TGTGCCAGCCGGAGCCCCGACAGGGCGATCAATGAGCAGTTCTTC. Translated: CASRSPDRAINEQFF.